Reported below is one T cell receptor (beta chain). Its antigen is undetermined. The V and J ends lost 5 bases and 4 bases respectively, with 9 bases between them. Germline V gives CDR1 SEHNR, CDR2 FQNEAQ (reference sequence). The CDR3 has 14 residues. Sequencing used immunoSEQ multiplex PCR; TCRdb keeps in-frame clones, though not all of them. This sample has around 2.5 million clones, with 80% to 95% found just once. The data derive from a study of shared clonotypes between healthy human individuals. Study results and caveats: Memory subsets generally showed smaller estimated richness than naive subsets did.

The sequenced sample was naive CD4+ T cells from PBMCs. The subset denotes: CD45RA+ positively selected. The source is a man younger than 30 in good health. Some clones in this sample may be carry-over from other donors' samples. V usage is TRBV7-9 and J usage is TRBJ2-6; D remains unclear. The CDR3 region has the DNA TGTGCCAGCAGCCTCACGCCGGGGGCCAACGTCCTGACTTTC. Protein product: CASSLTPGANVLTF.